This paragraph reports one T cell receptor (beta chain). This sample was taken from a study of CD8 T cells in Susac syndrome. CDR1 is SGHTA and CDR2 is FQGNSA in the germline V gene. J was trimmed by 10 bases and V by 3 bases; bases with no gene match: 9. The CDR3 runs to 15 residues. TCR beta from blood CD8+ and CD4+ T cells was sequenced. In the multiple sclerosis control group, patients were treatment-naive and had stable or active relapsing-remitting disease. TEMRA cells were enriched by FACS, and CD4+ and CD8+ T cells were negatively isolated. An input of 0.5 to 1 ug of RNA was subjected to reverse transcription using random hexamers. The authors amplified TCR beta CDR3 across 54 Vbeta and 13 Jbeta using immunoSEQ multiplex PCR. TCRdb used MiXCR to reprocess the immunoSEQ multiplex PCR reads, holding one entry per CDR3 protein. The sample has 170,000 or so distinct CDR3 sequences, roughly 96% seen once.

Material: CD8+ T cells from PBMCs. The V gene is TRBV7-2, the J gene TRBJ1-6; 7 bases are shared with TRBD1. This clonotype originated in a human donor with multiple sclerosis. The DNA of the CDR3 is TGTGCCAGCAGCTTGCCGACAGGGATAAACTCACCCCTCCACTTT. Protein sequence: CASSLPTGINSPLHF.